A selection of T cell receptor beta chains follows, all from one sample in a study of T cell responses to AZD1222 COVID-19 vaccine. TCRdb keeps only in-frame clones here, not all; method: immunoSEQ multiplex PCR. Here the sample spans approximately 150,000 clones, roughly nine tenths being singletons. Here the sequenced sample was peripheral blood, taken on day 0 of AZD1222 vaccination. These receptors were taken from an adult in good health. Both conserved end residues are part of each CDR3. D genes are given only for firm matches. The size entry is marked missing in some rows and otherwise reads once, few, many or a size class.

>TRBD1|TRBV5-1|TRBJ1-2|once
CASSVTGVGYGYTF
TGCGCCAGCAGCGTTACAGGGGTCGGCTATGGCTACACCTTC
>NA|TRBV5-1|TRBJ2-1|NA
CASSHNSGAAPDEQFF
TGCGCCAGCAGCCATAATAGTGGGGCCGCCCCCGATGAGCAGTTCTTC
>NA|TRBV28|TRBJ2-1|once
CASWERGWDNEQFF
TGTGCCAGTTGGGAAAGGGGGTGGGACAATGAGCAGTTCTTC
>NA|TRBV6-5|TRBJ2-5|NA
CASSYSRGERGQTQYF
TGTGCCAGCAGTTACTCGCGGGGCGAACGGGGTCAGACCCAGTACTTC
>NA|TRBV7-9|TRBJ2-1|few
CASSMGGSYNEQFF
TGTGCCAGCAGCATGGGGGGAAGCTACAATGAGCAGTTCTTC
>NA|TRBV9|TRBJ2-3|NA
CASSPGAVPSTDTQYF
TGTGCCAGCAGCCCAGGCGCCGTCCCTAGCACAGATACGCAGTATTTT
>NA|TRBV20-1|TRBJ1-1|NA
CSARDKKGAFF
TGCAGTGCTAGAGATAAGAAGGGGGCTTTCTTT
>TRBD2|TRBV30|TRBJ2-5|NA
CAWSVVAGGPLETQYF
TGTGCCTGGAGTGTTGTAGCGGGAGGGCCCCTGGAGACCCAGTACTTC
>NA|TRBV27|TRBJ2-1|NA
CASRTNYNEQFF
TGTGCCAGCAGAACCAACTACAATGAGCAGTTCTTC
>NA|TRBV24-1|TRBJ2-3|NA
CATSDPPTDTQYF
TGTGCCACCAGTGATCCTCCCACAGATACGCAGTATTTT
>TRBD2|TRBV4-2|TRBJ2-2|NA
CASSQVTSGRASTGELFF
TGTGCCAGCAGCCAAGTAACGAGCGGGAGGGCCAGCACCGGGGAGCTGTTTTTT
>NA|TRBV5-3|TRBJ1-3|NA
CAIAMAIYF
TGTGCCATTGCTATGGCCATATATTTT
>NA|TRBV24-1|TRBJ1-1|NA
CATSGVGVNTEAFF
TGTGCCACCAGTGGTGTGGGGGTGAACACTGAAGCTTTCTTT
>TRBD1|TRBV4-3|TRBJ2-7|NA
CASSQDHRGTYEQYF
TGCGCCAGCAGCCAAGATCACAGGGGCACCTACGAGCAGTACTTC
>TRBD1|TRBV9|TRBJ2-1|NA
CASSDDRGASNEQFF
TGTGCCAGCAGTGACGACAGGGGTGCGTCCAATGAGCAGTTCTTC
>NA|TRBV3-1/TRBV3-2|TRBJ2-1|NA
CASSLPGTAQLF
TGTGCCAGCAGCCTCCCGGGGACTGCCCAGCTCTTC
>NA|TRBV10-3|TRBJ1-1|NA
CAIGAGVAEAFF
TGTGCCATCGGGGCGGGGGTCGCTGAAGCTTTCTTT
>NA|TRBV15|TRBJ1-5|NA
CATSRDRQITDQPQHF
TGTGCCACCAGCAGAGATAGACAGATAACTGATCAGCCCCAGCATTTT
>TRBD1|TRBV5-8|TRBJ1-6|NA
CASSLTGYTTPLHF
TGTGCCAGCAGCCTGACAGGGTATACGACACCCCTCCACTTT
>TRBD1|TRBV28|TRBJ2-7|NA
CASSSLGTGLYEQYF
TGTGCCAGCAGTTCCCTCGGGACAGGGTTGTACGAGCAGTACTTC
>NA|TRBV6-5|TRBJ2-2|NA
CASSYAGELFF
TGTGCCAGCAGTTACGCCGGGGAGCTGTTTTTT
>TRBD2|TRBV7-2|TRBJ2-7|NA
CASSPLEGLVTFYEQYF
TGTGCCAGCAGCCCTCTGGAAGGACTAGTTACTTTCTACGAGCAGTACTTC
>NA|TRBV19|TRBJ2-2|once
CASSIFSPNTGELFF
TGTGCCAGTAGTATTTTCAGTCCGAACACCGGGGAGCTGTTTTTT
>NA|TRBV5-1|TRBJ1-1|NA
CASRAGTPNTEAFF
TGCGCCAGCAGGGCCGGGACACCTAACACTGAAGCTTTCTTT
>NA|TRBV3-1/TRBV3-2|TRBJ1-1|NA
CASSQAGLNTEAFF
TGTGCCAGCAGCCAAGCAGGTCTTAACACTGAAGCTTTCTTT
>TRBD2|TRBV7-9|TRBJ2-5|NA
CASSLASGEETQYF
TGTGCCAGCAGCTTAGCTAGCGGGGAAGAGACCCAGTACTTC
>NA|TRBV11-2|TRBJ2-7|NA
CASSFGGGVAYEQYF
TGTGCCAGCAGCTTCGGAGGTGGAGTGGCCTACGAGCAGTACTTC
>NA|TRBV7-9|TRBJ1-1|NA
CASSLLGRGGTEAFF
TGTGCCAGCAGCTTATTGGGCAGGGGAGGCACTGAAGCTTTCTTT
>NA|TRBV15|TRBJ2-1|once
CATSRDRAGQFF
TGTGCCACCAGCAGAGATCGGGCCGGGCAGTTCTTC
>NA|TRBV6-2/TRBV6-3|TRBJ2-6|NA
CASSYSGVWINSGANVLTF
TGTGCCAGCAGTTACTCAGGGGTTTGGATTAACTCTGGGGCCAACGTCCTGACTTTC
>NA|TRBV19|TRBJ1-5|NA
CASSMGKQRGYQPQHF
TGTGCCAGTAGTATGGGAAAGCAAAGAGGGTATCAGCCCCAGCATTTT
>NA|TRBV7-2|TRBJ2-7|NA
CASSLAGVVQYGYEQYF
TGTGCCAGCAGCTTAGCGGGCGTTGTTCAGTATGGGTACGAGCAGTACTTC
>NA|TRBV2|TRBJ2-5|NA
CASRRQAKETQYF
TGTGCCAGCAGGAGACAGGCTAAAGAGACCCAGTACTTC